The 25 T cell receptor beta chains reported below all come from one sample, sequenced in a study of CXCR3-negative and CXCR3-positive naive CD8 T cells. What these receptors recognize is not known. Findings and limits, study-wide: CXCR3-positive naive cells carried more hydrophobic TRB CDR3s than CXCR3-negative ones.

UMI-labeled 5' RACE TRB cDNA libraries were prepared from the cells. Following a re-call of the 5' RACE reads, TCRdb has one entry per CDR3 protein and lacks DNA. The sample's table shows fewer than 140,000 distinct CDR3 sequences. Source material: naive CXCR3+ CD8+ T cells from blood. The sample's subset: CD45RO-CCR7+CD27+CD95- naive CD8+ T cells expressing CXCR3 (TNR3+). Receptor source: a human donor in good health. Some clones in this sample may be carry-over from other donors' samples.

The chain joins TRBV29-1 to TRBJ2-3; TCRdb lists TRBD2, though no DNA is available to test this call. The CDR3 covers 15 residues. Germline V gene lookup returns CDR1 SQVTM and CDR2 ANQGSEA. The CDR3 reads CSVDGLAGNTDTQYF.

This chain uses TRBV20-1 with TRBJ2-1; TCRdb lists TRBD1, though no DNA is available to test this call. CDR1 and CDR2 from the germline V gene are DFQATT and SNEGSKA (reference sequence). The CDR3 is made up of 15 amino acids. This CDR3 reads CSARQTGDNNNEQFF.

The V and J genes are TRBV4-1 and TRBJ2-7; TCRdb's D gene call, TRBD2, goes unchecked for lack of DNA. Germline V gene sequence: CDR1 MGHRA, CDR2 YSYEKL. This CDR3 is built from 18 residues. The CDR3 loop is CASSQAGLAGDDRYEQYF.

This chain links TRBV7-9 with TRBJ1-2. The germline V gene has CDR1 SEHNR and CDR2 FQNEAQ (reference sequence). This CDR3 comprises 14 residues. The chain's CDR3 is CASSPSPENYGYTF.

The chain couples TRBV29-1 to TRBJ1-1. Looked up from germline, CDR1 is SQVTM and CDR2 is ANQGSEA. This CDR3 has 12 residues. The CDR3 loop is CSVATENTEAFF.

CDR3 residues: CASSSPGYNEQFF. The V call is TRBV12-3 or TRBV12-4, the J call TRBJ2-1; the D call from TCRdb, TRBD1, cannot be confirmed without DNA. The CDR3 is 13 residues long.

The rearrangement joins TRBV29-1 to TRBJ2-6. Germline-derived CDR1 and CDR2 are SQVTM and ANQGSEA. This CDR3 is 15 amino acids long. The CDR3 loop is CSVVFIRSGANVLTF.

This chain connects TRBV6-5 to TRBJ2-7; TCRdb's D call of TRBD2 is untestable without DNA. The length of the CDR3 is 16 residues. Germline CDR1 is MNHEY and CDR2 is SVGAGI. The CDR3 region is CASSGVGLAANYEQYF.

Here the CDR3 reads CASRPGRHNEQFF. The V and J genes are TRBV12-3 or TRBV12-4 and TRBJ2-1. There are 13 residues in the CDR3.

V is TRBV12-3 or TRBV12-4 and J is TRBJ2-2. This CDR3 is 11 amino acids long. CDR3: CASDLTGELFF.

The chain uses TRBV9 and TRBJ2-6. This CDR3 is 14 amino acids long. In germline, CDR1 is SGDLS, CDR2 YYNGEE. The CDR3 sequence: CASSLISGANVLTF. Supplemented by reference TRBV9 and TRBJ2-6, the full variable domain reads DSGVTQTPKHLITATGQRVTLRCSPRSGDLSVYWYQQSLDQGLQFLIQYYNGEERAKGNILERFSAQQFPDLHSELNLSSLELGDSALYFCASSLISGANVLTFGAGSRLTVL.

This chain uses TRBV19 with TRBJ2-7; checking the TCRdb D call of TRBD2 is not possible without DNA. This CDR3 has 14 amino acids. Germline CDR1 is LNHDA and CDR2 is SQIVND (reference sequence). CDR3 residues: CASSLSGTSCEQYF.

This chain's CDR3 is CASSFRGSPRNEQYF. The chain joins TRBV28 to TRBJ2-7; TCRdb indicates TRBD1, and absent DNA this call remains unverified. CDR3 length: 15 residues. Germline lookup yields CDR1 MDHEN and CDR2 SYDVKM. Variable domain in full (rest from reference TRBV28 and TRBJ2-7): DVKVTQSSRYLVKRTGEKVFLECVQDMDHENMFWYRQDPGLGLRLIYFSYDVKMKEKGDIPEGYSVSREKKERFSLILESASTNQTSMYLCASSFRGSPRNEQYFGPGTRLTVT.

The chain joins TRBV9 to TRBJ2-5; the D call from TCRdb, TRBD1, cannot be confirmed without DNA. The germline gives CDR1 SGDLS, CDR2 YYNGEE. The CDR3 consists of 14 residues. The CDR3 spells CASSGGADSETQYF.

The chain is built from TRBV4-1 and TRBJ2-1; absent DNA, TCRdb's TRBD1 call cannot be checked. This CDR3 has 16 amino acids. Germline lookup yields CDR1 MGHRA and CDR2 YSYEKL. This CDR3 reads CASSQVTGGVSNEQFF.

V usage is TRBV5-1 and J usage is TRBJ2-1; the D call of TRBD1 rests on TCRdb alone, since no DNA is present to check it. Germline V gene lookup returns CDR1 SGHRS and CDR2 YFSETQ. The CDR3 has 12 residues. The CDR3 sequence: CASSLDGAEQFF. The full variable domain, completed using reference TRBV5-1 and TRBJ2-1, is KAGVTQTPRYLIKTRGQQVTLSCSPISGHRSVSWYQQTPGQGLQFLFEYFSETQRNKGNFPGRFSGRQFSNSRSEMNVSTLELGDSALYLCASSLDGAEQFFGPGTRLTVL.

This chain links TRBV6-5 with TRBJ1-1; TCRdb indicates TRBD1, and absent DNA this call remains unverified. CDR3 length: 16 residues. The germline CDR1 and CDR2 sequences are MNHEY and SVGAGI. CDR3 sequence: CASTGGGANRNTEAFF.

The V call is TRBV19, the J call TRBJ2-3; TCRdb's D call, TRBD1, is unchecked because there is no DNA. This CDR3 is built from 14 residues. Germline CDR1 is LNHDA and CDR2 is SQIVND (reference sequence). The CDR3 sequence is CASGAGVNTDTQYF. The variable domain in full, completed from reference TRBV19 and TRBJ2-3, reads DGGITQSPKYLFRKEGQNVTLSCEQNLNHDAMYWYRQDPGQGLRLIYYSQIVNDFQKGDIAEGYSVSREKKESFPLTVTSAQKNPTAFYLCASGAGVNTDTQYFGPGTRLTVL.

The V call is TRBV29-1, the J call TRBJ2-5; the TCRdb D gene call, TRBD1, has no DNA to confirm it. The germline V gene has CDR1 SQVTM and CDR2 ANQGSEA. The CDR3 is 12 amino acids. The CDR3 loop reads CSPTRTEETQYF.

V gene TRBV29-1 combines with J gene TRBJ1-4. CDR3 size: 13 residues. CDR1 and CDR2 from the germline V gene are SQVTM and ANQGSEA. Here the CDR3 reads CSVQSGLYEKLFF. Complete variable domain (other parts from reference TRBV29-1 and TRBJ1-4): SAVISQKPSRDICQRGTSLTIQCQVDSQVTMMFWYRQQPGQSLTLIATANQGSEATYESGFVIDKFPISRPNLTFSTLTVSNMSPEDSSIYLCSVQSGLYEKLFFGSGTQLSVL.

The rearrangement joins TRBV12-5 to TRBJ2-1; absent DNA, TCRdb's TRBD1 call cannot be checked. The V gene's germline CDR1 is LGHNT and CDR2 FRNRAP. There are 16 residues in the CDR3. The CDR3 protein is CASGPPGAAAYNEQFF.

The chain joins TRBV25-1 to TRBJ2-7. CDR1 and CDR2 from the germline V gene are MGHDK and SYGVNS. This CDR3 has 11 residues. CDR3 protein: CASSELGEQYF.

The chain is built from TRBV7-9 and TRBJ1-3. CDR1 is SEHNR, CDR2 FQNEAQ, per germline (reference sequence). The CDR3 spans 16 residues. This CDR3 is CASSLGTADSGNTIYF.

The chain links TRBV5-1 to TRBJ2-1; TCRdb picks TRBD2, but there is no DNA to check that call. The CDR3 is made up of 16 amino acids. CDR1 and CDR2 from the germline V gene are SGHRS and YFSETQ. The CDR3 protein is CASKHEREVSYNEQFF.

The chain uses TRBV7-9 and TRBJ1-1; the TCRdb call, TRBD1, lacks DNA for checking. Germline CDR1 SEHNR, CDR2 FQNEAQ (reference sequence). The CDR3 contains 15 residues. This chain's CDR3 is CASSYPGQLNTEAFF.